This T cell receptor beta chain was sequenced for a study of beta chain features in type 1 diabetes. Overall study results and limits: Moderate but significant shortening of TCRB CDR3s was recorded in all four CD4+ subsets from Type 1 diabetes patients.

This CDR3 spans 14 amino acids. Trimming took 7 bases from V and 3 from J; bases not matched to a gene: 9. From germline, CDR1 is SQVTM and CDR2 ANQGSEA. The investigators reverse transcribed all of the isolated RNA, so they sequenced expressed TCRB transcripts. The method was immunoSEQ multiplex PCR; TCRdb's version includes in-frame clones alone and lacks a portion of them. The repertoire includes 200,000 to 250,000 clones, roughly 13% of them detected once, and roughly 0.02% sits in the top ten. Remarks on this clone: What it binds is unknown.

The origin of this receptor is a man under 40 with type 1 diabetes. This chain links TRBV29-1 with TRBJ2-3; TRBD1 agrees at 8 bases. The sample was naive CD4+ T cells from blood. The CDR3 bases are TGCAGCGCTGCCTTGGACAGGGCGACAGATACGCAGTATTTT. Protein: CSAALDRATDTQYF.